This is a list of T cell receptor beta chains from one sample in a study of shared clonotypes between healthy human individuals. The method was immunoSEQ multiplex PCR; TCRdb's version includes in-frame clones alone and lacks a portion of them. The table includes fewer than 400,000 clones, under 80% detected once. Material for sequencing was memory CD4+ T cells sorted from blood. The source of these receptors is a man between 25 and 39 years old in good health. The CDR3 runs from the conserved cysteine through the conserved F or W. D genes are given only for firm matches. The size of a clone is reported for some rows only, either as once, few or many, or as a class for expanded clones.

J gene,clone size,V gene,D gene,CDR3 protein,CDR3 DNA
TRBJ1-2,NA,TRBV5-5,TRBD1,CASSWEGQGVYGYTF,TGTGCCAGCAGCTGGGAAGGTCAGGGGGTGTATGGCTACACCTTC
TRBJ2-7,NA,TRBV7-9,NA,CASSPQGPEQYF,TGTGCCAGCAGCCCCCAGGGACCTGAGCAGTACTTC
TRBJ2-6,NA,TRBV4-1,TRBD1,CASSQSGQAISSSGANVLTF,TGCGCCAGCAGCCAATCCGGACAGGCGATCTCTAGCTCTGGGGCCAACGTCCTGACTTTC
TRBJ2-1,NA,TRBV14,TRBD2,CASSRGARLTSGRSNEQFF,TGTGCCAGCAGTCGAGGGGCGCGACTGACTAGCGGGAGGTCCAATGAGCAGTTCTTC
TRBJ2-7,NA,TRBV6-6,NA,CASRSFTYEQYF,TGTGCCAGCCGGTCCTTTACCTACGAGCAGTACTTC
TRBJ1-2,NA,TRBV5-1,NA,CASSLEDVDYGYTF,TGCGCCAGCAGCTTGGAGGACGTGGACTATGGCTACACCTTC
TRBJ2-7,NA,TRBV10-3,NA,CAISPVPARYEQYF,TGTGCCATCAGTCCGGTCCCTGCGAGGTACGAGCAGTACTTC
TRBJ2-5,NA,TRBV5-8,NA,CASSLSIGTSQETQYF,TGTGCCAGCAGCTTGTCAATAGGGACATCCCAAGAGACCCAGTACTTC
TRBJ2-5,NA,TRBV5-4,TRBD1,CASSLAKRTGDETQYF,TGTGCCAGCAGCTTGGCCAAGCGAACAGGGGATGAGACCCAGTACTTC
TRBJ2-3,few,TRBV7-8,NA,CASSTSRGADTQYF,TGTGCCAGCAGCACCTCCCGGGGCGCGGATACGCAGTATTTT
TRBJ2-3,NA,TRBV5-4,TRBD2,CASSSGLAGDTQYF,TGTGCCAGCAGCTCCGGACTAGCGGGTGATACGCAGTATTTT